The rows below give T cell receptor beta chains drawn from one sample of a study of blood T cell repertoires in COVID-19. Sequencing used immunoSEQ multiplex PCR; TCRdb keeps in-frame clones, though not all of them. The data hold 200,000 or so clones, with approximately 84% observed a single time. Sequencing was done on a sample of peripheral blood. These receptors were taken from a woman between 65 and 79 years old with active or convalescent COVID-19. Both conserved end residues are part of each CDR3. The D gene is left open where the match is weak. Clone size is stated in some rows and not others, as once, few, many or a class when expanded.

j_call | clone_size | v_call | d_call | cdr3_aa | cdr3_nt
TRBJ2-7 | NA | TRBV28 | NA | CASSSLGGVAEQYF | TGTGCCAGCAGTTCATTGGGCGGGGTGGCCGAGCAGTACTTC
TRBJ1-1 | few | TRBV18 | NA | CASSPEGNTRVTEAFF | TGTGCCAGCTCACCGGAGGGCAACACCAGGGTCACTGAAGCTTTCTTT
TRBJ2-1 | NA | TRBV3-1/TRBV3-2 | TRBD2 | CASSQDGTILGPNEQFF | TGTGCCAGCAGCCAAGATGGGACTATCTTAGGACCGAATGAGCAGTTCTTC
TRBJ1-1 | NA | TRBV6-5 | NA | CASSYSPQGMNTEAFF | TGTGCCAGCAGTTACTCACCACAGGGAATGAACACTGAAGCTTTCTTT
TRBJ2-1 | NA | TRBV21-1 | NA | CASSGNSGRALSSYNEQFF | TGTGCCAGCAGCGGTAATAGCGGGAGGGCTCTTTCGTCCTACAATGAGCAGTTCTTC
TRBJ2-1 | NA | TRBV9 | NA | CASSVAESAGRDNEQFF | TGTGCCAGCAGCGTAGCTGAGTCGGCGGGGCGGGACAATGAGCAGTTCTTC
TRBJ2-1 | few | TRBV21-1 | NA | CASSSTDRGINNEQFF | TGTGCCAGCAGCTCGACTGACAGGGGGATCAACAATGAGCAGTTCTTC
TRBJ2-5 | few | TRBV20-1 | TRBD2 | CSASLASGGEKETQYF | TGCAGTGCTAGTTTAGCTAGCGGGGGGGAGAAAGAGACCCAGTACTTC
TRBJ2-7 | once | TRBV7-9 | TRBD1 | CASSLEQGQTGEYF | TGTGCCAGCAGCTTAGAACAGGGACAGACTGGGGAGTACTTC
TRBJ2-6 | NA | TRBV4-1 | NA | CASSHALPGANVLTF | TGCGCCAGCAGCCATGCACTTCCTGGGGCCAACGTCCTGACTTTC
TRBJ1-5 | once | TRBV28 | NA | CASPPRRGEGNQPQHF | TGTGCCAGCCCACCACGACGGGGGGAAGGCAATCAGCCCCAGCATTTT
TRBJ2-6 | NA | TRBV27 | NA | CASSPDRIAANVLTF | TGTGCCAGCAGTCCCGACAGAATTGCGGCCAACGTCCTGACTTTC
TRBJ2-7 | NA | TRBV6-5 | TRBD1 | CASSSPTGGGYEQYF | TGTGCCAGCAGTTCCCCGACAGGGGGTGGTTACGAGCAGTACTTC
TRBJ2-3 | NA | TRBV3-1/TRBV3-2 | NA | CASSQSLSTDTQYF | TGTGCCAGCAGCCAGTCTCTTAGCACAGATACGCAGTATTTT